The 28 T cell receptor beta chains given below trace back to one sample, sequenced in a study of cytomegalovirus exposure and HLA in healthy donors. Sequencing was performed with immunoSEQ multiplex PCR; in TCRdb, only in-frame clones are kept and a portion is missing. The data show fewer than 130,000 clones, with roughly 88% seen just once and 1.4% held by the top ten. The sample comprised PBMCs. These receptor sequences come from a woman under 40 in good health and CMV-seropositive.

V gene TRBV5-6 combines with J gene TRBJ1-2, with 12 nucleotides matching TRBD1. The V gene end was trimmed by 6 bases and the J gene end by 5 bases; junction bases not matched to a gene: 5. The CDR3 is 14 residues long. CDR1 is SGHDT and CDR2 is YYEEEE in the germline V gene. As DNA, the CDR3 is TGTGCCAGCAACCTGGGACAGGGGGCTTATGGCTACACCTTC. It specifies CASNLGQGAYGYTF. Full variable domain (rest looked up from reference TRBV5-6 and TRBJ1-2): DAGVTQSPTHLIKTRGQQVTLRCSPKSGHDTVSWYQQALGQGPQFIFQYYEEEERQRGNFPDRFSGHQFPNYSSELNVNALLLGDSALYLCASNLGQGAYGYTFGSGTRLTVV.

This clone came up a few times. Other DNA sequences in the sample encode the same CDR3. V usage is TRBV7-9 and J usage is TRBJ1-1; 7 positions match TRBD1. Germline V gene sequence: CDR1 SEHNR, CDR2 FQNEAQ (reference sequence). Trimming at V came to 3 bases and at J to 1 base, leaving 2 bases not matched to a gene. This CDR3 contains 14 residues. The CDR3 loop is CASSFGTANTEAFF. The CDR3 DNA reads TGTGCCAGCAGCTTTGGGACAGCGAACACTGAAGCTTTCTTT.

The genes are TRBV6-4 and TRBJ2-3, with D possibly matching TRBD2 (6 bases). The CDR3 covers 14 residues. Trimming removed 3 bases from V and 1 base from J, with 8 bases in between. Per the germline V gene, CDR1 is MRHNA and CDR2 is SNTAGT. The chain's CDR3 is CASSEEGGTDTQYF. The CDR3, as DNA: TGTGCCAGCAGTGAGGAGGGTGGCACAGATACGCAGTATTTT.

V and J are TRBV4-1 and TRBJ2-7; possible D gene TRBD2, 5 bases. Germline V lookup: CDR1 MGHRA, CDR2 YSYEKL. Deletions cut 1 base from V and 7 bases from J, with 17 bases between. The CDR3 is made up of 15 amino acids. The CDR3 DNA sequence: TGCGCCAGCAGCCAAGTTGCCAGACCCTCGGGGGAGCAGTACTTC. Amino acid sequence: CASSQVARPSGEQYF.

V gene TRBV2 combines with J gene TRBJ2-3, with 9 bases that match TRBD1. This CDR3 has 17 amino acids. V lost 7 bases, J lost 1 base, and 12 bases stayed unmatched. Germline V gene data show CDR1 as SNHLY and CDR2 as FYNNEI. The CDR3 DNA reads TGTGCCAGCACCTCCGGGACAGGGATGTGGGGCACAGATACGCAGTATTTT. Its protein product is CASTSGTGMWGTDTQYF.

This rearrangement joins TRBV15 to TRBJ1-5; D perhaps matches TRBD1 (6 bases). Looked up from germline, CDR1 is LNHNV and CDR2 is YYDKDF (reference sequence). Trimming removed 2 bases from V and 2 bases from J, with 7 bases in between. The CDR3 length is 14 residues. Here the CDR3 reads CATSRRQGNQPQHF. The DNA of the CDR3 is TGTGCCACCAGCAGAAGACAGGGCAATCAGCCCCAGCATTTT. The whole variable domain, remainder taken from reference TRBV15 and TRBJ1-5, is DAMVIQNPRYQVTQFGKPVTLSCSQTLNHNVMYWYQQKSSQAPKLLFHYYDKDFNNEADTPDNFQSRRPNTSFCFLDIRSPGLGDTAMYLCATSRRQGNQPQHFGDGTRLSIL.

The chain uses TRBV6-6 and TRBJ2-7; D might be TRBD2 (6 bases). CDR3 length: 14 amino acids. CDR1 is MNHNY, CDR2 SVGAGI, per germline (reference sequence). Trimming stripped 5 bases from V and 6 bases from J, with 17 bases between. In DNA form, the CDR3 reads TGTGCCAGCAGTACCCGGCTTAGCGGAGCCGAGCAGTACTTC. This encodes CASSTRLSGAEQYF.

The DNA for the CDR3 is TGTGCCAGCAGGCCCCAGTTTGGAGATACGCAGTATTTT. This sequence encodes CASRPQFGDTQYF. The J gene is TRBJ2-3, the V gene TRBV6-6; D gene uncertain. The V gene lost 6 bases and the J gene lost 5 bases, with 12 bases spanning the gap. CDR1 MNHNY and CDR2 SVGAGI come from the germline V gene (reference sequence). This CDR3 region has 13 residues.

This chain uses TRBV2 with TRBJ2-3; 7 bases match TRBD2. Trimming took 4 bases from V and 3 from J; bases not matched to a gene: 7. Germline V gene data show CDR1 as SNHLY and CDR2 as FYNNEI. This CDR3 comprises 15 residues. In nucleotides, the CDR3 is TGTGCCAGCAGTGGGGGTAGCGGGTTGACAGATACGCAGTATTTT. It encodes CASSGGSGLTDTQYF.

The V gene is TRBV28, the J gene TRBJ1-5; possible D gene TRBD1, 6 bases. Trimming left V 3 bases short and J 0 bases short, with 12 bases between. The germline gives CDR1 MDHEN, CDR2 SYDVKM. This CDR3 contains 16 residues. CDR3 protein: CASSLLGQRSNQPQHF. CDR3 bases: TGTGCCAGCAGTTTGCTTGGACAGCGTAGCAATCAGCCCCAGCATTTT.

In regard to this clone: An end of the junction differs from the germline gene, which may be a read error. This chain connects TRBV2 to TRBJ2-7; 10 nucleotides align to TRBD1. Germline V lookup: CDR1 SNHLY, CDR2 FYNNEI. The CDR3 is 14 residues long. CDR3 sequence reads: CASSERTGGPEQHF. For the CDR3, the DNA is TGTGCCAGCAGTGAAAGGACAGGGGGGCCCGAGCAACACTTC.

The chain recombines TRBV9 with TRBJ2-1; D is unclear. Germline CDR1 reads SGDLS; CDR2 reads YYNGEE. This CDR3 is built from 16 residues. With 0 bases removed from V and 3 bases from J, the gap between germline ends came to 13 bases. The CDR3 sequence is CASSVVASTFYNEQFF. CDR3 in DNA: TGTGCCAGCAGCGTAGTAGCCAGTACCTTCTACAATGAGCAGTTCTTC.

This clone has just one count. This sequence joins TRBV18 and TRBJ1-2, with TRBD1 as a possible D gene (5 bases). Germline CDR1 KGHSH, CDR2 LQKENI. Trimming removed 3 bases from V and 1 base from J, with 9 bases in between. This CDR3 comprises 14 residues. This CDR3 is CASSPTGGNYGYTF. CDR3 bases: TGTGCCAGCTCACCCACGGGGGGTAACTATGGCTACACCTTC.

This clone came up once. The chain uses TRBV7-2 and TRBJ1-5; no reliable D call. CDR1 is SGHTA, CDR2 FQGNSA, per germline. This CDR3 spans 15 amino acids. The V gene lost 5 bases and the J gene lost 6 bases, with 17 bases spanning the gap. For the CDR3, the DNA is TGTGCCAGCAGCCCGGGGAGGGTAAATTCTCAGCCCCAGCATTTT. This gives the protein CASSPGRVNSQPQHF.

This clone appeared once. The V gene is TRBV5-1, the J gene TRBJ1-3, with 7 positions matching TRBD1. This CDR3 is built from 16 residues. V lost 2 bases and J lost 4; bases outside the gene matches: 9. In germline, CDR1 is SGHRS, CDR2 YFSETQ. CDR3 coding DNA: TGCGCCAGCAGCTTCGACAGGGAGGTTACGGGAAACACCATATATTTT. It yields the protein CASSFDREVTGNTIYF.

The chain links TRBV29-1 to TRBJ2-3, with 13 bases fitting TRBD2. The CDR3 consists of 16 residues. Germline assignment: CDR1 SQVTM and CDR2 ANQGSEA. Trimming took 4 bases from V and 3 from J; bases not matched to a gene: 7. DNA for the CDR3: TGCAGCGTTGTACGGACTAGCGGGGGTTTGACAGATACGCAGTATTTT. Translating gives CSVVRTSGGLTDTQYF.

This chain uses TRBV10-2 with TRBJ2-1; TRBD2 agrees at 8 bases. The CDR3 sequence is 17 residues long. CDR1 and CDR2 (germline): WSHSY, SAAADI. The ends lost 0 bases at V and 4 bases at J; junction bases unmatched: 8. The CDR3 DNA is TGCGCCAGCAGTGAGTCGAGCGGGAGAGGGGGTTACAATGAGCAGTTCTTC. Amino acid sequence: CASSESSGRGGYNEQFF.

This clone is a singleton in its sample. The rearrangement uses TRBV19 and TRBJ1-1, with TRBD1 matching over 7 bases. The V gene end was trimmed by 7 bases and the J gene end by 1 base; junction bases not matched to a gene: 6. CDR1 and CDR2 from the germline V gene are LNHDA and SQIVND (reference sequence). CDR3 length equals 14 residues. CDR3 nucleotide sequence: TGTGCCAGTACGACAGGGTGGGGGAACACTGAAGCTTTCTTT. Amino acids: CASTTGWGNTEAFF.

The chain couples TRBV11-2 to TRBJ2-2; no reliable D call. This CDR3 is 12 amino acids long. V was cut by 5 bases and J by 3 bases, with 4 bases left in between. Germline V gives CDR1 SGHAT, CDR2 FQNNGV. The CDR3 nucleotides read TGTGCCAGCAGCCGGGACACCGGGGAGCTGTTTTTT. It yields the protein CASSRDTGELFF.

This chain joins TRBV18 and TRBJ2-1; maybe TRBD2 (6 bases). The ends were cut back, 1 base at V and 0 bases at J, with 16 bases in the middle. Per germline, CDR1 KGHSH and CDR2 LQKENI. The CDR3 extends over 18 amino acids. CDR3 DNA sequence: TGTGCCAGCTCACCACTTTCCGTATACGGGAGCTCCTACAATGAGCAGTTCTTC. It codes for CASSPLSVYGSSYNEQFF.

The CDR3 loop reads CASGFQLAGTDTQYF. The CDR3, as DNA: TGTGCTAGTGGTTTCCAACTAGCGGGCACAGATACGCAGTATTTT. The V and J genes are TRBV12-5 and TRBJ2-3; 8 bases align to TRBD2. The CDR3 runs 15 residues. Germline V gives CDR1 LGHNT, CDR2 FRNRAP. The J segment lost 1 base and the V segment lost 3 bases, leaving 3 bases of the junction unmatched.

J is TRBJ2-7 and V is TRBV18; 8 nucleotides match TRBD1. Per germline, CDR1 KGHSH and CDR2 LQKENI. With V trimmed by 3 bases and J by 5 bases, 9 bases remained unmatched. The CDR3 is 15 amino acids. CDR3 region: CASSPLNRQGNEQYF. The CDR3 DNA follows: TGTGCCAGCTCACCTCTAAATAGACAGGGGAACGAGCAGTACTTC. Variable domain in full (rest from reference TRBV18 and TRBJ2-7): NAGVMQNPRHLVRRRGQEARLRCSPMKGHSHVYWYRQLPEEGLKFMVYLQKENIIDESGMPKERFSAEFPKEGPSILRIQQVVRGDSAAYFCASSPLNRQGNEQYFGPGTRLTVT.

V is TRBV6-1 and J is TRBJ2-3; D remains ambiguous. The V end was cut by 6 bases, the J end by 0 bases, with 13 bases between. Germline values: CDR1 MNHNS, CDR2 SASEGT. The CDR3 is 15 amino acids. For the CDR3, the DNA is TGTGCCAGCAGCAATGCCGAAACTAGCACAGATACGCAGTATTTT. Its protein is CASSNAETSTDTQYF.

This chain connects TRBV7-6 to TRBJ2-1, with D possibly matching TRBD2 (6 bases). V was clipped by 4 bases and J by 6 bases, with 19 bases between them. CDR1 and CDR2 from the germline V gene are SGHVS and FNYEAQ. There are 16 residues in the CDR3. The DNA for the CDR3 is TGTGCCAGCAGCTCTGACGTGGGGGGTCCTTCCAATGAGCAGTTCTTC. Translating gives CASSSDVGGPSNEQFF.

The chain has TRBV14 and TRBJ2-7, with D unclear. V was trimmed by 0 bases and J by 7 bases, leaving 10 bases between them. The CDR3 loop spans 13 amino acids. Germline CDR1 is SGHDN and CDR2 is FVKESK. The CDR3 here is CASSQERLSEQYF. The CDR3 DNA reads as TGTGCCAGCAGCCAAGAACGACTTTCGGAGCAGTACTTC.

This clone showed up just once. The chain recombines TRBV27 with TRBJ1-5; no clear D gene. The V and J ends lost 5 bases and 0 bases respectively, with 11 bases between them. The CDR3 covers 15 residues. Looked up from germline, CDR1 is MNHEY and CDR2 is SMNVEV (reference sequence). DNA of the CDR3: TGTGCCAGCAGTCCCCCACGGAGTAGCAATCAGCCCCAGCATTTT. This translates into CASSPPRSSNQPQHF.

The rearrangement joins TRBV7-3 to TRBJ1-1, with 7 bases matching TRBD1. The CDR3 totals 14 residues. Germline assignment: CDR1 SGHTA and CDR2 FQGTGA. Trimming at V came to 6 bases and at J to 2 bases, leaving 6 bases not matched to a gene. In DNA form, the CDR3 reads TGTGCCAGCAGACGGGACAGCTATAACACTGAAGCTTTCTTT. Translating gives CASRRDSYNTEAFF.

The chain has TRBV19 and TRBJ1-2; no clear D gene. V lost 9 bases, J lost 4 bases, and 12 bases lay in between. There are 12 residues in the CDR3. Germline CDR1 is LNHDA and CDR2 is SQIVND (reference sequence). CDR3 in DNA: TGTGCCAGCGACGGGGTGTTCTATGGCTACACCTTC. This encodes CASDGVFYGYTF.